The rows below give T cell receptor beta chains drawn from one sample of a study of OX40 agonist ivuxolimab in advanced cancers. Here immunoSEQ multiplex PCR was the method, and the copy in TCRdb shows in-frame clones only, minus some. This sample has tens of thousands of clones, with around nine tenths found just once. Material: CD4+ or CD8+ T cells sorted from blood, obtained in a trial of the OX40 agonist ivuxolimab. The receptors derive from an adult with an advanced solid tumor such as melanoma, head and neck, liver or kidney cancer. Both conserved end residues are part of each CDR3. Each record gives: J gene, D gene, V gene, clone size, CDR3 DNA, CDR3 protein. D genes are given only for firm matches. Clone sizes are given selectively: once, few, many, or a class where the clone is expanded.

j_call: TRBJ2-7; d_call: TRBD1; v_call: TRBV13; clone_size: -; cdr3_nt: TGTGCCAGCAGCTTTGAACAGGGGGCGTACGAGCAGTACTTC; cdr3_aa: CASSFEQGAYEQYF
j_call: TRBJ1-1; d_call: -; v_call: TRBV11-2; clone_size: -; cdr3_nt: TGTGCCAGCATCTCGTTGGACACTAGAGCTTTCTTT; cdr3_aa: CASISLDTRAFF
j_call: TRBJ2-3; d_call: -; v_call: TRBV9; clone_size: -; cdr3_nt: TGTGCCAGCAGCGTAGTACAGACCACAGATACGCAGTATTTT; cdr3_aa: CASSVVQTTDTQYF
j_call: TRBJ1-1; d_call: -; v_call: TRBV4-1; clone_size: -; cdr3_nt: TGCGCCAGCAGCCAAGGGGTCAGCACTGAAGCTTTCTTT; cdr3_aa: CASSQGVSTEAFF
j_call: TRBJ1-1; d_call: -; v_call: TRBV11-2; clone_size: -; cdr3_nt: TGTGCCAGCAGCCTCCTCCGTCTTGGCGGCGATGAAGCTTTCTTT; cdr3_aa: CASSLLRLGGDEAFF
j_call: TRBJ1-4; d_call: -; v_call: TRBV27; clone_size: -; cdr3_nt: TGTGCCAGCAGTTTATCGGGGGGGCTGGGGGAAAAACTGTTTTTT; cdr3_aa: CASSLSGGLGEKLFF
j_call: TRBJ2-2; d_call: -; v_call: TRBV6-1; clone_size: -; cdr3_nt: TGTGCCAGCAGTCCCGGGACGGTGGGGACCGGGGAGCTGTTTTTT; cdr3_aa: CASSPGTVGTGELFF
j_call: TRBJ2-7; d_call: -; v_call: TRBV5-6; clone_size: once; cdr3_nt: TGTGCCAGCAGCTTTGGGCGTAAAATAAACTACGAGCAGTACTTC; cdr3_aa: CASSFGRKINYEQYF
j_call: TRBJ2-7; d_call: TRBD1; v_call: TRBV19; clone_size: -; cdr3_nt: TGTGCCAGTAGTTTTGGACAGGGGGTAGCCTACGAGCAGTACTTC; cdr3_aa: CASSFGQGVAYEQYF
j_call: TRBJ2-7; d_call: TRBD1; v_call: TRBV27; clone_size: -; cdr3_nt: TGTGCCAGCAGTTTCGTGACAGGGAGCGAGCAGTACTTC; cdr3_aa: CASSFVTGSEQYF
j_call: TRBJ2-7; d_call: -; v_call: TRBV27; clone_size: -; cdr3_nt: TGTGCCAGCAGTCGGACAGCTACCTACGAGCAGTACTTC; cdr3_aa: CASSRTATYEQYF
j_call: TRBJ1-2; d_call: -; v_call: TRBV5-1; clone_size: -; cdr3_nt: TGCGCCAGCAGCTTGGGGACCTCAGGGGATGGCTACACCTTC; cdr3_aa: CASSLGTSGDGYTF
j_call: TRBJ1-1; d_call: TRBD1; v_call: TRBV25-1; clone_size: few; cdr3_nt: TGTGCCAGCACTCCGGGACAGACGAACACTGAAGCTTTCTTT; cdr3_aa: CASTPGQTNTEAFF
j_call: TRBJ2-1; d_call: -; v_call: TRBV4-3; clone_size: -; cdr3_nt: TGCGCCAGCAGCCAATGGGCAGGGACTGACTACAATGAGCAGTTCTTC; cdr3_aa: CASSQWAGTDYNEQFF
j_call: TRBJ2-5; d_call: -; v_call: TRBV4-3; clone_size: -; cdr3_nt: TGCGCCAGCAGCCAAGAAGAGGCGGGAACCGAGACCCAGTACTTC; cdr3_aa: CASSQEEAGTETQYF
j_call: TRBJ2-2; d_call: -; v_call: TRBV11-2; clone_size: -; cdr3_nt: TGTGCCAGCAGCTTGACCGGGGAGCTGTTTTTT; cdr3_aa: CASSLTGELFF
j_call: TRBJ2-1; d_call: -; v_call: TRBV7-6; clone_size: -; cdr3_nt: TGTGCCAGCAGCTTAGGTGGGGGGGCCTCGGATGAGCAGTTCTTC; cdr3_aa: CASSLGGGASDEQFF
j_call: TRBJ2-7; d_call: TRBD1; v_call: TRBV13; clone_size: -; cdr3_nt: TGTGCCAGCAGCTTCAGGACAGGGGGTACCTACGAGCAGTACTTC; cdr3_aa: CASSFRTGGTYEQYF
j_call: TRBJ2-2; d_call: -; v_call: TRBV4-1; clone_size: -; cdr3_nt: TGCGCCAGCCATTACAGCGCCCAGAGCACCGGGGAGCTGTTTTTT; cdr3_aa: CASHYSAQSTGELFF
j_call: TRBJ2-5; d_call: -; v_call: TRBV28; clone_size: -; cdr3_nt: TGTGCCAGCAGTTTACCCATGCGCAGGGAGAGTCAGGAGACCCAGTACTTC; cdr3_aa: CASSLPMRRESQETQYF
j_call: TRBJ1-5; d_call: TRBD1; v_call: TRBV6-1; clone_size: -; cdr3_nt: TGTGCCAGCAGTAAGACAGGGTACAATCAGCCCCAGCATTTT; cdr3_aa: CASSKTGYNQPQHF
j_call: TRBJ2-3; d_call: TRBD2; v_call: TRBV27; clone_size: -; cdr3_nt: TGTGCCAGCAGTTTTGCCGGGACTAGACCAGATACGCAGTATTTT; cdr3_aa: CASSFAGTRPDTQYF
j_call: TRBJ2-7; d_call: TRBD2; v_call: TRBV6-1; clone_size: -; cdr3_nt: TGTGCCAGCAGTGAAGGGGTAGCGGGGTTATACGAGCAGTACTTC; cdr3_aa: CASSEGVAGLYEQYF
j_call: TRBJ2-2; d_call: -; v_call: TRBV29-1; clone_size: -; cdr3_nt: TGCAGCGCCCGGGGGTCAACCGGGGAGCTGTTTTTT; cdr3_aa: CSARGSTGELFF
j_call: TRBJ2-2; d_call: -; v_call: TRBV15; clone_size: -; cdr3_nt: TGTGCCACCAGTAGGGGACTGCCGGGGACCGGGGAGCTGTTTTTT; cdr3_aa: CATSRGLPGTGELFF
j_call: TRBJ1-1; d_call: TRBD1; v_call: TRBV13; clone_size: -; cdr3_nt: TGTGCCAGCAGCTTCTCGACAGGGCCCTACACTGAAGCTTTCTTT; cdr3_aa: CASSFSTGPYTEAFF
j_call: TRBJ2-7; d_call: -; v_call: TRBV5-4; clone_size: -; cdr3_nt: TGTGCCAGCAGCACCTGGCCCTTAGCGGACGAGCAGTACTTC; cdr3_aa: CASSTWPLADEQYF
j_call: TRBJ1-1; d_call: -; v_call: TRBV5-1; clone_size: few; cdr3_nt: TGCGCCAGCAGCTCCGTACCGGGGACTGAAGCTTTCTTT; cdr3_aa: CASSSVPGTEAFF